This T cell receptor beta chain was sequenced for a study of regulatory T cells in long-lasting Graves disease. Looking at the study overall: Graves' disease counted as persistent after over 5 years of antithyroid drugs with positive TSH receptor antibodies. Study-wide findings and caveats: Only a small sample size was used, which may have cut accuracy. Thyroid tissue went unstudied; only peripheral blood was examined. New patients shared 970 or so public clonotypes, and persistent patients shared more, with approximately 2,500.

In this sample, this clonotype turned up many times. Its antigen is unidentified. Documented time point: persistent/refractory GD, antithyroid drugs over 5 years with positive TRAb. PBMC-extracted RNA yielded the TCR library. This CDR3 has 15 residues. Germline V CDR1 and CDR2: SGHAT, FQNNGV. V shed 5 bases, J shed 7 bases, and the junction held 11 bases outside the gene matches. Investigators prepared the TCR beta libraries by applying iRepertoire HTBI primers and Arm-PCR of CDR3 regions. TCRdb recomputed calls from the multiplex PCR reads with MiXCR, one row per CDR3 protein. The sample records 500,000 to 700,000 distinct CDR3 sequences, around 32% being singletons.

The TCR comes from a female donor with Graves disease. Specimen: peripheral blood mononuclear cells (PBMCs), collected when the disease was refractory, from a patient treated with antithyroid drugs. The chain is built from TRBV11-2 and TRBJ1-5; 7 nucleotides match TRBD1. The CDR3 region is CASSPPTGMGQPQHF. The CDR3 DNA is TGTGCCAGCAGCCCCCCGACAGGGATGGGACAGCCCCAGCATTTT.